This section outlines one TCR beta chain sequence together with its context. These data originate in a study of shared clonotypes between healthy human individuals. The naive CD8 population came from CD45RO-negative cells selected for CCR7, without terminally differentiated effector memory CD45RA+ cells. Clones were sequenced by immunoSEQ multiplex PCR, and TCRdb holds only the in-frame ones, with some missing. The sample consists of about 550,000 clones, about 95% of them appearing once. The specimen sequenced was naive CD8+ T cells sorted from blood. The receptor was derived from a woman aged 25 to 45 in good health.

The CDR3 sequence: CASSLGVAGQGAYEQYF. CDR3 DNA: TGTGCCAGCAGCTTAGGGGTTGCGGGACAGGGGGCCTACGAGCAGTACTTC. V gene TRBV7-2 combines with J gene TRBJ2-7, with TRBD1 matching 11 bases. Germline assignment: CDR1 SGHTA and CDR2 FQGNSA. The CDR3 contains 17 residues. Unmatched junction bases numbered 7, after V lost 1 base and J lost 2 bases.